This TCR beta chain was identified during a study of vaccination effects on CD4 cells after COVID-19. Study overall: Post-vaccine samples followed the second dose by a median of 72 days. General study results and limits: In the study, convalescent patients were few, and early post-infection timepoints were absent. Substantial clonal contraction characterized both infection- and vaccine-induced clones late after vaccination.

A remark on this clone: Its antigen is currently unknown.

The assay was immunoSEQ multiplex PCR, and TCRdb's table has in-frame clones only and misses some. The sample has approximately 65,000 clones, 74% seen once. From germline, CDR1 is MNHEY and CDR2 SVGEGT. Trimming stripped 0 bases from V and 7 bases from J, with 6 bases between. The CDR3 runs to 12 residues. In the ViraFEST assay, antigen-specific CD4+ clonotypes were identified by expansion after peptide-pool stimulation. The authors isolated CD4+ T cells after 10 days of culture. Either the BNT162b2 or mRNA-1273 vaccine was given to participants in two doses. The healthy vaccine recipients, who had no prior SARS-CoV-2 infection, showed negative nucleocapsid antibodies.

The input for sequencing was CD4+ T cells from PBMCs cultured with HCoV-229E spike peptides, taken after COVID-19 vaccination. The origin of this receptor is a human donor who received a COVID-19 vaccine. The chain carries TRBV6-2 or TRBV6-3 and TRBJ1-2, with D unclear. CDR3 DNA: TGTGCCAGCAGTTACTCGTGGGGTGGCTACACCTTC. Translating gives CASSYSWGGYTF.